A selection of T cell receptor beta chains follows, all from one sample in a study of beta chain features in type 1 diabetes. Profiling relied on immunoSEQ multiplex PCR, and the TCRdb table lists in-frame clones only, not all of them. The sample holds about 700,000 clones; about an eighth are singletons and the top ten take about 0.02%. The sample was naive CD4+ T cells from blood. These receptors came from a man aged 18 to 29 with type 1 diabetes. Each CDR3 is given with its conserved first and last residue. D genes are given only for firm matches. Not all rows give a size; the values are once, few, many and, for expanded clones, a class.

j_call: TRBJ2-7
d_call: NA
clone_size: few
v_call: TRBV11-2
cdr3_nt: TGTGCCAGCAGAAGAGGGTGGTGGTACGAGCAGTACTTC
cdr3_aa: CASRRGWWYEQYF

j_call: TRBJ1-2
d_call: NA
clone_size: few
v_call: TRBV11-2
cdr3_nt: TGTGCCAGCAGCTCGGGCCCTGAGGTTGGCTACACCTTC
cdr3_aa: CASSSGPEVGYTF

j_call: TRBJ2-2
d_call: TRBD1
clone_size: NA
v_call: TRBV9
cdr3_nt: TGTGCCAGCAGCAAGGGACAGTTGAACACCGGGGAGCTGTTTTTT
cdr3_aa: CASSKGQLNTGELFF

j_call: TRBJ2-1
d_call: NA
clone_size: few
v_call: TRBV4-1
cdr3_nt: TGCGCCAGCAGCCAAGGGTTAGGGAGCTCCTACAATGAGCAGTTCTTC
cdr3_aa: CASSQGLGSSYNEQFF

j_call: TRBJ2-2
d_call: NA
clone_size: NA
v_call: TRBV28
cdr3_nt: TGTGCCAGCAGTCTCTGGGCCCTCGATGGCGGGGAGCTGTTTTTT
cdr3_aa: CASSLWALDGGELFF

j_call: TRBJ1-2
d_call: NA
clone_size: few
v_call: TRBV6-5
cdr3_nt: TGTGCCAGCAGTACGAACAGGCATGGCTACACCTTC
cdr3_aa: CASSTNRHGYTF

j_call: TRBJ1-6
d_call: TRBD1
clone_size: NA
v_call: TRBV7-9
cdr3_nt: TGTGCCAGCAGTGGGACAGGGGATTCACCCCTCCACTTT
cdr3_aa: CASSGTGDSPLHF

j_call: TRBJ2-4
d_call: TRBD1
clone_size: NA
v_call: TRBV18
cdr3_nt: TGTGCCAGCTCACCGCCCACAGGGGGTCCTGCCAAAAACATTCAGTACTTC
cdr3_aa: CASSPPTGGPAKNIQYF

j_call: TRBJ1-4
d_call: NA
clone_size: few
v_call: TRBV18
cdr3_nt: TGTGCCAGCTCACCGAGCGGGTTTGGTGATGAAAAACTGTTTTTT
cdr3_aa: CASSPSGFGDEKLFF

j_call: TRBJ1-4
d_call: NA
clone_size: few
v_call: TRBV6-1
cdr3_nt: TGTGCCAGCAACGAAGCAGGGTTCCTGTTTTTT
cdr3_aa: CASNEAGFLFF

j_call: TRBJ2-5
d_call: TRBD2
clone_size: few
v_call: TRBV7-6
cdr3_nt: TGTGCCAGCAGCTTAGGTGGAGCGGGGGTTCAAGAGACCCAGTACTTC
cdr3_aa: CASSLGGAGVQETQYF